This T cell receptor beta chain was retrieved from a study of identical twins. Points from the study as a whole: Fewer insertions marked abundant cord blood beta clonotypes; young adult naive trended weakly, memory not at all.

Note on this clonotype: Its cognate antigen is unknown.

TCRdb ran MiXCR on the 5' RACE reads and lists one entry per CDR3 protein. The sample contains under 900,000 distinct CDR3 sequences, 9% to 15% of which appear only once. The CDR3 totals 15 residues. Trimming shortened V by 4 bases and J by 0 bases, and 10 bases separated the two germline ends. The germline V gene has CDR1 MNHNS and CDR2 SASEGT. This same sample was also part of a study on yellow fever vaccine responses in identical twins.

This chain connects TRBV6-1 to TRBJ1-5, with D unclear. The receptor was isolated from a woman between 18 and 29 years old in good health. Sequences were obtained from PBMCs. CDR3 DNA sequence: TGTGCCAGCAGTGTAACAGTTTATAGCAATCAGCCCCAGCATTTT. This gives the protein CASSVTVYSNQPQHF.